The sequence of this T cell receptor beta chain was determined in a study of Ad26.COV2.S vaccination and SARS-CoV-2 variants. Whole-study results and caveats: Placebo recipients trailed vaccine recipients in spike-specific TCR breadth.

Notes on this clone: Its antigen is not identified.

Specified treatment: some 20 received Ad26.COV2.S at low or high dose, single or two shots; about 5 received placebo; per-sample allocation not given. Collection of samples fell on day 63 after the first vaccine or placebo injection. Clones were sequenced by immunoSEQ multiplex PCR, and TCRdb holds only the in-frame ones, with some missing. The table lists 500,000 or so clones, nearly 90% of them singletons. This CDR3 contains 16 residues. With 9 bases clipped from V and 3 bases from J, the junction kept 12 bases outside the gene matches. CDR1 is KGHDR, CDR2 SFDVKD, per germline. The sequences come from peripheral blood, collected in a trial of Ad26.COV2.S vaccine versus placebo. The V and J genes are TRBV24-1 and TRBJ2-3; 9 positions match TRBD1. The sequence came from a person aged 18 to 65 who received the Ad26.COV2.S COVID-19 vaccine or a placebo. The CDR3 loop reads CATSPGQGGETDTQYF. The CDR3 nucleotides are TGTGCCACCTCTCCGGGACAGGGTGGGGAAACAGATACGCAGTATTTT.